This T cell receptor (beta chain) is drawn from a study of molecular identifiers for immune sequencing clone quantification. CD8+CD4-CCR7+CD45RA+ cells were sorted as naive CD8 T cells. TCRdb processed the PCR reads anew with MiXCR; each CDR3 protein has one entry. The sample lists 10,000 to 12,000 distinct CDR3 sequences; about a fifth were seen once. Findings and caveats of the study: Amid fewer than 1.3 million naive cells, spiked Jurkat TCR RNA from one cell was reportedly still detectable. Molecules of identical TCR sharing a barcode could underestimate highly expanded clone sizes.

This clonotype showed up just a few times. No antigen is known for it. A single base separates this from a much larger clone, so it may be a read error. In germline, CDR1 is LGHNA, CDR2 YSLEER. V dropped 1 base and J dropped 6 bases, with 13 bases sitting between them. The CDR3 is made up of 15 amino acids. The TCR comes from a human donor in good health. Some libraries in this study had Jurkat cell RNA spiked in. The gene calls are TRBV4-3 and TRBJ2-1; D remains ambiguous. The material sequenced was naive CD8+ T cells from blood, with Jurkat cell RNA spiked in. Subset indicated: FACS-sorted CD8+CD4-CCR7+CD45RA+ naive T cells. CDR3 in amino acids: CASSQGVLLGNEQFF. In DNA form, the CDR3 reads TGCGCCAGCAGCCAAGGGGTCCTTTTGGGCAATGAGCAGTTCTTC.